Described below is a single TCR beta chain sequence and its context. No cognate antigen has been identified for it. It has no much larger one-base neighbor in the sample; base qualities were not kept. CD8 naive samples were CD45RO-negative cells positively selected for CCR7, giving a CD45RA+CCR7+ population that excluded TemRA cells. Donors were healthy HIV-negative adults with no recently reported acute infections or vaccinations. Every donor was a Caucasian adult living in Nashville, Tennessee, USA. Blood was obtained by leukapheresis, after which PBMCs were separated by Ficoll-Histopaque density gradient centrifugation and cryopreserved in liquid nitrogen vapor phase. Analytical flow cytometry was used to check the purity and quantity of every magnetically sorted T cell population. Genomic DNA was isolated from every sorted fraction and measured by UV absorbance on a Nanodrop 2000c. For CDR1 and CDR2, the germline V gene lists SGHRS and YFSETQ. V and J are truncated by 1 base and 9 bases respectively, leaving an intervening sequence of 23 bases. The CDR3 covers 17 residues, taking in both the cysteine and the phenylalanine. The entry retains the CDR3 DNA only, 51 bases that are in frame from base 1.

The sample is drawn from a study of shared clonotypes between healthy human individuals (dated by TCRdb to about 2020). Notes on the research overall: The cohort comprised a couple of women and a few men aged 18 to 49 years. For each donor, CD4 naive and CD4 memory were each run on three plates, CD8 naive on two plates, and CD8 memory on one plate. To estimate repertoire size and how much clonotypes are shared between individuals, the study performed deep sequencing of blood TCR repertoires from roughly five healthy adults. Libraries were prepared and TCR repertoires were sequenced by different laboratories using diverse techniques, in order to increase sequencing depth and limit assay-specific biases. Each donor's leukapheresis produced roughly between roughly 0.85 and 9 billion PBMCs.

Using the deep immunoSEQ assay, multiplex PCR amplified TCR CDR3 regions from genomic DNA. Extracted genomic DNA from each cell subset was distributed evenly across all wells of several immunoSEQ 96-well plates, and each plate was treated as a replicate. For sorted subsets, about 210 ng of genomic DNA, equivalent to 25,000 to 30,000 T cell genomes, went into each replicate PCR. The purified libraries were quantified using a Qubit 3.0 fluorometer, sized with a Bioanalyzer 2100, and then quantified again using the KAPA Library Quantification kit. Every immunoSEQ 96-well plate was sequenced on a separate single-read 150-cycle Illumina NextSeq 550 flow cell. From the authors' description of their analysis: Because the immunoSEQ output included only junctional sequences and no quality scores, the filtering could not be the same as the filtering used for full-length reads. To assign V/J genes and CDR3, sequences were annotated against IMGT germline references using PyIR, a Python wrapper for IgBLAST v1.9. Reads were removed for weak V/J assignments (E-value above 1e-6), missing CDR3, stop codons, out-of-frame junctions, or ambiguous translated residues. V3J clonotypes were defined as sequences sharing an identical inferred V gene, J gene, and CDR3 amino acid sequence. Percentage overlap between repertoires was computed as shared unique clonotypes divided by the size of the smaller repertoire. Three approaches were used to assess repertoire richness: RTK rarefaction, the Chao1 estimator, and Recon v2.1 estimates of unobserved clonotypes. Generation probabilities for all TCRbeta clonotypes obtained by the gDNA method from a handful of donors were computed using OLGA. This is the immuneACCESS table as TCRdb keeps it, with only in-frame sequences that have V and J called. A part of the clones is gone; compared with another copy, unresolved V genes explain less than half, and the rest is unexplained. V, J and clone size derive from that table, while D and trimming were established from the DNA sequence. In this sample the table shows roughly 2.1 million clones, approximately 94% of which occur a single time. About 1.8% of the sample comes from the top ten.

The investigation overall reported the following: Pairwise subsampling led to the expectation that sequencing depth would affect the degree of clonotype sharing among donors. Because the study included only a small number of donors, the genetic and exposure-history diversity represented was limited. Sharing across several donors was observed for around 5% of naive CD4, 3% to 4% of naive CD8, 2% to 2.5% of memory CD4, and roughly 0.43% of memory CD8 clonotypes. Sampling was limited to blood, and TCR repertoires in tissue likely differ from TCR repertoires in blood. Incomplete sequencing was indicated by rarefaction of sorted-subset datasets, despite the large sequencing depth. Estimated clonotype richness was generally larger for naive than for memory subsets. Compared with non-shared clonotypes, clonotypes shared by all four sorted-subset donors had higher generation probabilities.

Sequenced material: naive CD8+ T cells from PBMCs. What the cell subset or site label conveys for this sample: CD45RA+CCR7+. Recombination linked TRBV5-1 to TRBJ1-5; the D region possibly corresponds to TRBD1 (5 bases align). This receptor was taken from a man between 18 and 29 years old in good health. Some clones in this sample may be carry-over from other donors' samples. Read as DNA, the sequence is TGCGCCAGCAGCTTGAAAAGCAGCCGGGACCCCGGGAGGCCCCAGCATTTT. This translates into CASSLKSSRDPGRPQHF.